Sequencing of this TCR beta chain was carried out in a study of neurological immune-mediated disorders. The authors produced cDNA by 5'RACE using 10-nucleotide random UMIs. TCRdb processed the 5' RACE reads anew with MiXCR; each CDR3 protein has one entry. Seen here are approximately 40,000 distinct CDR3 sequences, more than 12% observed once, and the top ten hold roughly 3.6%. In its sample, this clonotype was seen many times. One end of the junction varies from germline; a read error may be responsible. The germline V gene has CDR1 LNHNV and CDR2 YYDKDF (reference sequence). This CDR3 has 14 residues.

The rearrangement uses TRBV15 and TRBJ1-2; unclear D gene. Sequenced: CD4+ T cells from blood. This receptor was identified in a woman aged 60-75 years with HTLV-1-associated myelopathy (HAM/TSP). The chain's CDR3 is CATSRGRNNDGYTF. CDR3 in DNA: TGTGCCACCAGCAGAGGTCGGAATAACGATGGCTACACCTTC.